In this sample, the clone carrying this TCR beta chain turned up once. Antigen specificity is unknown. Generated by immunoSEQ multiplex PCR, the TCRdb table keeps only in-frame clones and is missing some. Of 2 million to 2.5 million clones listed, around 90% are singletons. This entry comes from a study of shared clonotypes between healthy human individuals. Study findings and constraints: In a handful of donors, about 5% of naive CD4 clonotypes appeared in common. Memory subsets generally showed smaller estimated richness than naive subsets did.

This CDR3 is built from 17 residues. V lost 0 bases and J 2 bases, leaving 14 bases between the germline ends. Germline values: CDR1 MGHRA, CDR2 YSYEKL. The sample taken for sequencing was naive CD4+ T cells from PBMCs. Subset noted: CD45RA+ positively selected. The sequence came from a man aged 18 to 29 in good health. Some clones in this sample may be carry-over from other donors' samples. This chain joins TRBV4-1 and TRBJ2-1; D is possibly TRBD2 (6 bases). This CDR3 reads CASSQEGWVAAYNEQFF. CDR3 in DNA: TGCGCCAGCAGCCAAGAGGGCTGGGTAGCGGCCTACAATGAGCAGTTCTTC.